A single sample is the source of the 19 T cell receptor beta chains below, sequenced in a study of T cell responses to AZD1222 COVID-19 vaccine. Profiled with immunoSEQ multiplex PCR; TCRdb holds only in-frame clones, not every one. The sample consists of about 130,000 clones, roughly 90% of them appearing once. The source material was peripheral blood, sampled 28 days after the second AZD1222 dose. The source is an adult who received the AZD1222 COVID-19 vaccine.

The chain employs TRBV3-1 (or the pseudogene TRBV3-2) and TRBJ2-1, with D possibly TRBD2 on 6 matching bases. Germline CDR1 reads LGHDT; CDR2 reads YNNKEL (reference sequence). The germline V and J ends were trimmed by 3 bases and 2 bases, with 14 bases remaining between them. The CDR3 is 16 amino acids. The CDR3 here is CASSHAGGAPYNEQFF. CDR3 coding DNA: TGTGCCAGCAGCCATGCCGGGGGTGCCCCCTACAATGAGCAGTTCTTC.

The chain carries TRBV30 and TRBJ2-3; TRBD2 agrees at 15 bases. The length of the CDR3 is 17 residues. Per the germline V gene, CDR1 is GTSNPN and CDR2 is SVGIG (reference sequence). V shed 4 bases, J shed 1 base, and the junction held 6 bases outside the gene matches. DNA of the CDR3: TGTGCCTGGAATGGACTAGCGGGAGGGTACGGCACAGATACGCAGTATTTT. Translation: CAWNGLAGGYGTDTQYF.

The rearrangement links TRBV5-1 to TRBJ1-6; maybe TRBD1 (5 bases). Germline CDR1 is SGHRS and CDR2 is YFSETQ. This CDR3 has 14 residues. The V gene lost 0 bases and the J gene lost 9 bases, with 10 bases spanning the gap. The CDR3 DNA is TGCGCCAGCAGCTTGGGGGACGGACTTTCACCCCTCCACTTT. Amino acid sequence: CASSLGDGLSPLHF.

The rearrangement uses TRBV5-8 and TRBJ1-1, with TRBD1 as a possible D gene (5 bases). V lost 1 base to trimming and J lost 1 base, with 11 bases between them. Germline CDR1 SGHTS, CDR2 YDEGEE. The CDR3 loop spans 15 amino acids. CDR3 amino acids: CASSLWGTPNTEAFF. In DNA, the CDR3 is TGTGCCAGCAGCTTGTGGGGGACCCCGAACACTGAAGCTTTCTTT.

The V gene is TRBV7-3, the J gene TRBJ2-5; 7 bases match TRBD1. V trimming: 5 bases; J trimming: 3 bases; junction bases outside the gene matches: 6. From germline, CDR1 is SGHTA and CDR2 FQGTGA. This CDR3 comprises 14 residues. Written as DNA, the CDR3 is TGTGCCAGCAGCCCAGGGGGATTCGAAGAGACCCAGTACTTC. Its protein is CASSPGGFEETQYF. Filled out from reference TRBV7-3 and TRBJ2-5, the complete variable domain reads GAGVSQTPSNKVTEKGKYVELRCDPISGHTALYWYRQSLGQGPEFLIYFQGTGAADDSGLPNDRFFAVRPEGSVSTLKIQRTERGDSAVYLCASSPGGFEETQYFGPGTRLLVL.

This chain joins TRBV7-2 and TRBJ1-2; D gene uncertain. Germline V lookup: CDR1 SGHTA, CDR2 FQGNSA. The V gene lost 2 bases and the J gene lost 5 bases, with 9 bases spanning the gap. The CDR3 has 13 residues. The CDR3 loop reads CASSLSTGYGYTF. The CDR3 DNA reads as TGTGCCAGCAGCTTATCAACGGGGTATGGCTACACCTTC.

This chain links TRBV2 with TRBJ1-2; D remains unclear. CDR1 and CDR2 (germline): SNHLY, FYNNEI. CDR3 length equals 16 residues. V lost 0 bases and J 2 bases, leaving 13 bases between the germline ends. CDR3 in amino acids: CASSEALLYTNYGYTF. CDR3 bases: TGTGCCAGCAGTGAAGCGCTTCTCTATACGAACTATGGCTACACCTTC.

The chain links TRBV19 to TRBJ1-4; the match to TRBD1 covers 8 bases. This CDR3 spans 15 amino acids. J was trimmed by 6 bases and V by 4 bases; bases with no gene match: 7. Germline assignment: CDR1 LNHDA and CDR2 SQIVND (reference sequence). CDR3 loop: CASSNTGTGDEKLFF. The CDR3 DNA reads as TGTGCCAGTAGTAATACGGGGACAGGAGATGAAAAACTGTTTTTT.

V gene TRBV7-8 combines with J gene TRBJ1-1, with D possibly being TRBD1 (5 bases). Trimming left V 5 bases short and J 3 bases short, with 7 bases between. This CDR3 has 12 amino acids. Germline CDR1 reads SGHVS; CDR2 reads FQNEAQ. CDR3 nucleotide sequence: TGTGCCAGCAGCCGGGGGTACACTGAAGCTTTCTTT. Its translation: CASSRGYTEAFF.

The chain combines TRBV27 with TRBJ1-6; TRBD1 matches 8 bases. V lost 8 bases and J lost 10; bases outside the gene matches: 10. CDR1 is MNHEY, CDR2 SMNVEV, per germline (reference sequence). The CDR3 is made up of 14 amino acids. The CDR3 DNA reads TGTGCCAGCGCGCGGACAGGGTTCGGCTCACCCCTCCACTTT. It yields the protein CASARTGFGSPLHF.

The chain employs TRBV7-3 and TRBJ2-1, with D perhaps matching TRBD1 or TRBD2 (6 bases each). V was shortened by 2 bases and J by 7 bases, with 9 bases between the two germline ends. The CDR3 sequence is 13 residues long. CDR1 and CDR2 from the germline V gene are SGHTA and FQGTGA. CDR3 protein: CASSLQGRNEQFF. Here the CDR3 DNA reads TGTGCCAGCAGCTTACAGGGGAGGAATGAGCAGTTCTTC.

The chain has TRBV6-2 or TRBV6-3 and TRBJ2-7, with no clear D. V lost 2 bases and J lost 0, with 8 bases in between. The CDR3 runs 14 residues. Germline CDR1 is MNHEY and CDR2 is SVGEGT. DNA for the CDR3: TGTGCCAGCAGTTACGACGGTCCCTCCTACGAGCAGTACTTC. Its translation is CASSYDGPSYEQYF.

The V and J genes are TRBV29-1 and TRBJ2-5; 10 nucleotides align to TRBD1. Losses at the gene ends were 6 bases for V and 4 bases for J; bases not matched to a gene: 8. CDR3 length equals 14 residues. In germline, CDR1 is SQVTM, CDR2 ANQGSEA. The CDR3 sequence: CSVVGTGVAETQYF. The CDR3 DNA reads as TGCAGCGTGGTTGGGACAGGGGTGGCAGAGACCCAGTACTTC.

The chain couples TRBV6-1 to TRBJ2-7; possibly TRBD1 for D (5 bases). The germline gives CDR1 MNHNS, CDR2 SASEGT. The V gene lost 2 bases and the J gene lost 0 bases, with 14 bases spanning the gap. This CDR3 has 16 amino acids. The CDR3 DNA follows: TGTGCCAGCAGTGAACTAGGGGCAATCAGCTCCTACGAGCAGTACTTC. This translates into CASSELGAISSYEQYF.

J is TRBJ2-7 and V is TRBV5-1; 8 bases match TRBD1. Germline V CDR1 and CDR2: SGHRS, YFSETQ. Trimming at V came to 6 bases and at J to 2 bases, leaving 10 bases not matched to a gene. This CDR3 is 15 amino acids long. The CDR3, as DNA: TGCGCCAGCACCCCTGGACAGGGAAACACCTACGAGCAGTACTTC. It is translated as CASTPGQGNTYEQYF.

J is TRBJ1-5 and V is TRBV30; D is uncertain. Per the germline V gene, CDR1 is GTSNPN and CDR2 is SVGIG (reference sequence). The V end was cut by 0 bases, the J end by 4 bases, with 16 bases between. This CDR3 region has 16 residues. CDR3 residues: CAWSVARTKGNQPQHF. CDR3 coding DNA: TGTGCCTGGAGTGTTGCCCGGACGAAGGGTAATCAGCCCCAGCATTTT.

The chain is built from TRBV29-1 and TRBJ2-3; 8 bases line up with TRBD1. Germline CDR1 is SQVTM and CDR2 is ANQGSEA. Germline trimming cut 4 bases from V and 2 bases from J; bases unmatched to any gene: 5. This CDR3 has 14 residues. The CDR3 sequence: CSVVVQGVTDTQYF. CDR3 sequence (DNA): TGCAGCGTTGTTGTACAGGGGGTCACAGATACGCAGTATTTT.

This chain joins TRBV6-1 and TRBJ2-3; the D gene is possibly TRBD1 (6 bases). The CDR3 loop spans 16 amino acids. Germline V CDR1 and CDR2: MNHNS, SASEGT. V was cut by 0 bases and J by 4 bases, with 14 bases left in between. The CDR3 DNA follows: TGTGCCAGCAGTGAAGCGGGGGCCATTAGTGCAGATACGCAGTATTTT. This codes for CASSEAGAISADTQYF.

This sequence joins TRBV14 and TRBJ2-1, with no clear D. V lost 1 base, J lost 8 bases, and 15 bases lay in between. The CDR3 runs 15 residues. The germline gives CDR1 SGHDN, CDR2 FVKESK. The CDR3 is CASSQVGWGYDEQFF. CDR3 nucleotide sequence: TGTGCCAGCAGCCAAGTTGGTTGGGGATACGATGAGCAGTTCTTC.